This T cell receptor beta chain is drawn from a study of identical twins. Overall study results and limits: Insertions were reduced in abundant cord blood beta clonotypes but not in memory repertoires.

Template switching, a step in the protocol, added a universal primer site, and cDNA carried unique molecular identifiers. TCRdb redid the calling of the 5' RACE reads with MiXCR, one entry per CDR3 protein. The data contain a few hundred thousand distinct CDR3 sequences, 7.5% to 10% of them singletons. This clonotype was seen ten or more times. Its antigen is unknown. Only healthy Caucasians were included as donors. Germline CDR1 is SGHRS and CDR2 is YFSETQ. Trimming cost V 0 bases and J 0 bases, with 8 bases left between them. This CDR3 is 15 amino acids long. The same specimen was also included in a second study, on yellow fever vaccine responses in identical twins.

The clonotype originates from a woman younger than 35 in good health. Sequencing input: PBMCs. The chain carries TRBV5-1 and TRBJ2-3, with unresolved D. The CDR3 DNA reads as TGCGCCAGCAGCTTGGGACCGAGTAGCACAGATACGCAGTATTTT. Translation: CASSLGPSSTDTQYF.